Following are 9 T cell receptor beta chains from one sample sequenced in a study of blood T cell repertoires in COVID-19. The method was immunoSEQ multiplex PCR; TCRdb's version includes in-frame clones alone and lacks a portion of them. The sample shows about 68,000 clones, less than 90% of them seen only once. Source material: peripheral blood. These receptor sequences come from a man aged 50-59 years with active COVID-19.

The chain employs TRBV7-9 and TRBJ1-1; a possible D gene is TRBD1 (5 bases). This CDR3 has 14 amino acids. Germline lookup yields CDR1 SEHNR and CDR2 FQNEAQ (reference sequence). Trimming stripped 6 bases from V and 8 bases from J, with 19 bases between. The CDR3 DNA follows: TGTGCCAGCAGTCCGAACGGGGAGGGGACCGAAGCTTTCTTT. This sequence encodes CASSPNGEGTEAFF.

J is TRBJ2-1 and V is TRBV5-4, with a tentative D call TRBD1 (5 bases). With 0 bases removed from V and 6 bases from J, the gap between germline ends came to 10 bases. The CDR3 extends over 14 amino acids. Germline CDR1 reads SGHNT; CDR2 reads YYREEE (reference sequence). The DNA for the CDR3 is TGTGCCAGCAGCTTGGATCCCCAGGGCAATGAGCAGTTCTTC. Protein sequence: CASSLDPQGNEQFF.

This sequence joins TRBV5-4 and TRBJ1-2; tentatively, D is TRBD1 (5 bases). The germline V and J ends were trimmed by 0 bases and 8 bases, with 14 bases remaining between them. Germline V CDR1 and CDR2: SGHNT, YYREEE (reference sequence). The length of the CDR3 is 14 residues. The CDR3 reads CASSLEGPRGGYTF. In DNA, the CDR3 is TGTGCCAGCAGCTTGGAGGGGCCTCGGGGGGGCTACACCTTC.

The CDR3 coding sequence is TGTGCCATCGGGACAGGGGTGGCCGGGGAGCTGTTTTTT. It specifies CAIGTGVAGELFF. The chain employs TRBV2 and TRBJ2-2; 10 bases agree with TRBD1. Unmatched junction bases numbered 5, after V lost 10 bases and J lost 6 bases. Germline V gene sequence: CDR1 SNHLY, CDR2 FYNNEI. This CDR3 is built from 13 residues.

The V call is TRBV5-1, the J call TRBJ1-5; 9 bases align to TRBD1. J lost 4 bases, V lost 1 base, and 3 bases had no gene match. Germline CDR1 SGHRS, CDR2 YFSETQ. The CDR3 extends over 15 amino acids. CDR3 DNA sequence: TGCGCCAGCAGCTTGTGGACAGGGGAAAATCAGCCCCAGCATTTT. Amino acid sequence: CASSLWTGENQPQHF.

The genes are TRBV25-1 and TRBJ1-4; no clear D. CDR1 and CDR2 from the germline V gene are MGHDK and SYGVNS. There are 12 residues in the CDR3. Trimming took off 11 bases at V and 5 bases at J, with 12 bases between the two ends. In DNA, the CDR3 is TGTGCCTCGGCGGAACAAAATGAAAAACTGTTTTTT. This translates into CASAEQNEKLFF.

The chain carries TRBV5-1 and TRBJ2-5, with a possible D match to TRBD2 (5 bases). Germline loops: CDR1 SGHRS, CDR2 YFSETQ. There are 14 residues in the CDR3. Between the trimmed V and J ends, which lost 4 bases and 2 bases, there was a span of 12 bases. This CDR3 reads CASSPWTGQETQYF. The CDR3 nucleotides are TGCGCCAGCAGCCCGTGGACTGGACAAGAGACCCAGTACTTC.

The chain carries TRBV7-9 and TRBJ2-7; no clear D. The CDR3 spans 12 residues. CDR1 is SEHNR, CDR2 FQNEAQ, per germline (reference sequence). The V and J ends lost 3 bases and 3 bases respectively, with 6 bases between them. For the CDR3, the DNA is TGTGCCAGCAGCTTGGGCAGCTACGAGCAGTACTTC. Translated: CASSLGSYEQYF.

CDR3 amino acids: CASSYLTGIYEQYF. In DNA form, the CDR3 reads TGTGCCAGCAGTTACTTAACAGGGATCTACGAGCAGTACTTC. The chain has TRBV6-6 and TRBJ2-7; D may be TRBD1 (6 bases). The CDR3 totals 14 residues. The V gene's germline CDR1 is MNHNY and CDR2 SVGAGI (reference sequence). V was pared by 1 base and J by 3 bases, with 10 bases between.